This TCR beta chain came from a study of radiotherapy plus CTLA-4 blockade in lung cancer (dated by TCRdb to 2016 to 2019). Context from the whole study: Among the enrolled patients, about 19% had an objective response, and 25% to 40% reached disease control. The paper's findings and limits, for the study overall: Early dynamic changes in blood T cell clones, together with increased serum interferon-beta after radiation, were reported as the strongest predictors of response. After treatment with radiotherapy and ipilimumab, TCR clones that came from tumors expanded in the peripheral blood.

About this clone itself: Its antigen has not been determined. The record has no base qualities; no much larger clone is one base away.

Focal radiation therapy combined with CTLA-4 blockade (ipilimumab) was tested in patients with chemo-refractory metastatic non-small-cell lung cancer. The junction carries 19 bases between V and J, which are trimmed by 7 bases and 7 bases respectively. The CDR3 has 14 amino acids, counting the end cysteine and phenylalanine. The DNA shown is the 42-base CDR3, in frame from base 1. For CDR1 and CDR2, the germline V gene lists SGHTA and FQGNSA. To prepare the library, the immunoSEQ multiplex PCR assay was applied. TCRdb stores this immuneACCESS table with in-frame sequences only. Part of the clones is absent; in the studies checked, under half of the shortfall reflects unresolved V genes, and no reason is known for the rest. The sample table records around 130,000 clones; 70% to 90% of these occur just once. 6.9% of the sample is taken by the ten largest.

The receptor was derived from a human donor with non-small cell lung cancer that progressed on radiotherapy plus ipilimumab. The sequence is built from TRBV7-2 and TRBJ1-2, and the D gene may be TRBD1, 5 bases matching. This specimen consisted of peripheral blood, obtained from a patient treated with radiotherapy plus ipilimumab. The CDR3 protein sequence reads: CASNPAGLDRGYTF. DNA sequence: TGTGCCAGCAACCCGGCAGGGCTGGATCGTGGCTACACCTTC.